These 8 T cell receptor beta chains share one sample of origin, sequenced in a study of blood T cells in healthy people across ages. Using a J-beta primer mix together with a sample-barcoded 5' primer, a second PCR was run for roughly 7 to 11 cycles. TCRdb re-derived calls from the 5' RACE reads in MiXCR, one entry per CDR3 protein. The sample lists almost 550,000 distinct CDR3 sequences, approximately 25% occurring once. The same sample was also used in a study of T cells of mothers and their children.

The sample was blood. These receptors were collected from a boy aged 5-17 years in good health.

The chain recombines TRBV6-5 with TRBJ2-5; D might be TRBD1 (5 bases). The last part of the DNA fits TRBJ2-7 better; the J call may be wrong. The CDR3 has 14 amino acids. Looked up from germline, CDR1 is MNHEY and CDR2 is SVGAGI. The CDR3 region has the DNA TGTGCCAGCAGCCAACAGGACGGAGACTACGAGCAGTACTTC. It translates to CASSQQDGDYEQYF.

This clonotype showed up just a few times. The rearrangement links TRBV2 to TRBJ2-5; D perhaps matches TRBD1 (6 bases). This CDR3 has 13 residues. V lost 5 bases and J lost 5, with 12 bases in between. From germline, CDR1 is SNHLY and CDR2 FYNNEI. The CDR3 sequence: CASSPDRFETQYF. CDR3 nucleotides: TGTGCCAGCAGTCCCGACAGGTTCGAGACCCAGTACTTC.

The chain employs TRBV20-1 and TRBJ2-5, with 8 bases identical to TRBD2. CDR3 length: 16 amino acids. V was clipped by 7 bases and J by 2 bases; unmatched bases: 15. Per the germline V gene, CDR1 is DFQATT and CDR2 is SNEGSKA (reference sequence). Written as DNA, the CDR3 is TGCAGTGTCTACGGGGGGGTTCTAGGGCATCAAGAGACCCAGTACTTC. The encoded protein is CSVYGGVLGHQETQYF.

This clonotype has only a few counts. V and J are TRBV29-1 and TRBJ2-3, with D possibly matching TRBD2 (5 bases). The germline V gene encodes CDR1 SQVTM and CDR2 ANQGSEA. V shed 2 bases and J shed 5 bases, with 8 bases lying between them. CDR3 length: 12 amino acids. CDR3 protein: CSVESEGDTQYF. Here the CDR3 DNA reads TGCAGCGTTGAAAGCGAGGGAGATACGCAGTATTTT.

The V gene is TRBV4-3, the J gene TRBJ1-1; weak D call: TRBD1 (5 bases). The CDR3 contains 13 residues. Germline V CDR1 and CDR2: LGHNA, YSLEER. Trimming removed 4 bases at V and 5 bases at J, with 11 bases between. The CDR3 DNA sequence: TGCGCCAGCAGCCCGCTGGGGGTTACTGAAGCTTTCTTT. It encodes CASSPLGVTEAFF.

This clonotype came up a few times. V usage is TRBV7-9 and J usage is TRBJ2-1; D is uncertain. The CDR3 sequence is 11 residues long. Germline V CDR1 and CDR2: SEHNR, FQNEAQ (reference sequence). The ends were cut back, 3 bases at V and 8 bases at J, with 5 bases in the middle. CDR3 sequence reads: CASSFIDEQFF. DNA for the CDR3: TGTGCCAGCAGCTTTATTGATGAGCAGTTCTTC.

This CDR3 reads CASSSEPWTGRTDTQYF. CDR3 nucleotides: TGTGCCAGCAGTTCAGAGCCCTGGACAGGACGCACAGATACGCAGTATTTT. The rearrangement uses TRBV2 and TRBJ2-3; 7 bases fit TRBD1. CDR1 and CDR2 (germline): SNHLY, FYNNEI. The CDR3 totals 17 residues. Unmatched junction bases numbered 12, after V lost 5 bases and J lost 1 base.

The CDR3 spells CASSLGQCTSETQYF. In DNA, the CDR3 is TGCGCCAGCAGCCTCGGACAGTGCACATCCGAGACCCAGTACTTC. This sequence joins TRBV5-1 and TRBJ2-5; perhaps TRBD1 as D (6 bases). This CDR3 is built from 15 residues. Per the germline V gene, CDR1 is SGHRS and CDR2 is YFSETQ. Trimming cost V 4 bases and J 5 bases, with 18 bases left between them.